This T cell receptor beta chain was observed in a study of a mutant IDH1 vaccine in newly diagnosed glioma (dated by TCRdb to the early 2020s). General notes on the study: Patients received eight vaccinations in weeks 1, 3, 5, 7, 11, 15, 19 and 23, corresponding to visits V03 through V10. In the chemotherapy-containing groups, vaccination started alongside temozolomide cycles, whereas in patients who had radiotherapy alone it started 4-6 weeks after radiotherapy. Of the 32 patients who were treated, around 62% were male and around 40% were female, and the mean age was around 43 years. Before enrollment, most patients had been given radiochemotherapy with temozolomide as standard therapy, while the rest had received either radiotherapy alone or temozolomide alone. Peripheral blood was drawn at six visits: V03 (baseline), V05, V07, V10, V12 and V13. For exploratory analyses, longitudinal TCRB deep sequencing was carried out in around 26 treated patients wherever samples were available.

The method behind the library was the immunoSEQ multiplex PCR assay. Rearranged TCR beta chain sequences were amplified with the hsTCRB Kit following the manufacturer's protocol. An Illumina MiSeq was used to sequence the TCRB libraries. Regarding the original processing steps: The proprietary platform of the kit vendor was used for demultiplexing, trimming and gene mapping. In TCRdb, the immuneACCESS table is reduced to in-frame sequences with V and J assigned. These tables do not hold every clone; where another copy was compared, an unresolved V gene accounts for under half, and the others remain unexplained. For V, J and clone size, that table is used; D and trimming come from the DNA. Present in this sample are 50,000 or so clones, roughly 90% of which were seen just once. The biggest ten clones account for more than 2% of the sample. What the study reported, not specific to this receptor: It was noted by the authors that analyses of patient blood samples could not be reproduced owing to sample limitations. Immune responses induced by the vaccine were seen in approximately 93% of patients across multiple MHC alleles. Availability determined which PBMC samples were chosen for TCRB deep sequencing. Pseudoprogression appeared unrelated to alterations in the top peripheral T cell clonotypes detected by TCRB sequencing.

V sheds 2 bases and J sheds 4 bases, leaving 14 bases between their ends. The CDR3 contains 15 residues, cysteine and phenylalanine counted. Of the read, only the CDR3 DNA is kept; its 45 bases are in frame from base 1. Based on the germline V gene, the CDR1 and CDR2 sequences are MNHEY and SVGAGI. Taken with the paper, the label for time point translates to: week 11, during vaccination. Each vaccine dose was 300 ug of a 20-mer mutant IDH1 peptide in Montanide, given subcutaneously with topical imiquimod. All donors had newly diagnosed IDH1-mutant astrocytomas of WHO grade 3 or 4 that showed loss of nuclear ATRX. The samples were drawn from NOA16, a multicentre, single-arm, open-label phase I trial in Germany that tested a mutant IDH1 peptide vaccine in humans for the first time. Genomic DNA for TCRB sequencing was extracted from EDTA blood using the DNeasy Blood and Tissue Kit. This clone was seen just once. Which antigen it targets is not known. Base qualities are not at hand, and no much larger clone is one base apart.

This TCR came from a man aged 45-65 years with glioma. The sample here was PBMCs, taken from a glioma patient whose treatment included an IDH1 peptide vaccine. The chain couples TRBV6-5 to TRBJ1-1; the D gene assignment is ambiguous. The sequenced DNA: TGTGCCAGCAGTTACGAGGCGGGGTCGGTCACTGAAGCTTTCTTT. Translated, it reads CASSYEAGSVTEAFF.